These T cell receptor beta chains were read from a single sample in a study of T cell repertoires and leukemia-associated antigens. MiXCR, run by TCRdb on the 5' RACE reads, gives a single entry per CDR3 protein. The sample holds 11,000 or so distinct CDR3 sequences, approximately 42% seen once. No antigens are known for them. Sequenced: CD3+ T cells sorted from blood and cultured. The receptors come from a female donor in good health. The CDR3 runs from the conserved cysteine through the conserved F or W. The D gene is left open where the match is weak. Size is stated for part of the rows, as once, few or many counts, or as a class when the clone is expanded.

j_call clone_size v_call d_call cdr3_aa cdr3_nt
TRBJ2-3 many TRBV7-9 NA CASSLPGASTDTQYF TGTGCCAGCAGCTTACCTGGGGCGAGCACAGATACGCAGTATTTT
TRBJ2-7 NA TRBV11-3 NA CASSPGVWRDNPYEQYF TGTGCCAGCAGCCCAGGGGTGTGGCGGGATAATCCCTACGAGCAGTACTTC
TRBJ1-1 NA TRBV20-1 NA CSAELPGSNTEAFF TGCAGTGCCGAATTGCCGGGCTCTAACACTGAAGCTTTCTTT
TRBJ2-1 many TRBV2 NA CASSPQAPAYNEQFF TGTGCCAGCAGTCCACAGGCCCCGGCCTACAATGAGCAGTTCTTC
TRBJ1-2 NA TRBV10-3 NA CAISERLGYGYAF TGTGCCATCAGTGAAAGACTGGGCTATGGCTACGCCTTC
TRBJ2-5 medium-sized TRBV20-1 NA CSASWLGEETQYF TGCAGTGCTAGTTGGCTGGGGGAAGAGACCCAGTACTTC
TRBJ2-3 few TRBV20-1 TRBD1 CSARVGTGRDTQYF TGCAGTGCTAGAGTAGGGACAGGGCGGGATACGCAGTATTTT
TRBJ1-2 medium-sized TRBV9 NA CASSVDSYGYTF TGTGCCAGCAGCGTAGACAGTTATGGCTACACCTTC
TRBJ2-3 many TRBV6-5 TRBD2 CASSSSGASTDTQYF TGTGCCAGCAGTTCCAGCGGGGCTAGCACAGATACGCAGTATTTT
TRBJ2-1 NA TRBV20-1 TRBD2 CSARAGTSGYNEQFF TGCAGTGCTAGGGCCGGGACTAGCGGATACAATGAGCAGTTCTTC
TRBJ1-2 NA TRBV5-1 TRBD1 CASSLGQGGNYGYTF TGCGCCAGCAGCTTGGGACAGGGTGGTAACTATGGCTACACCTTC
TRBJ2-2 NA TRBV7-2 NA CASSSGSEPTGELFF TGTGCCAGCAGCAGTGGTAGCGAGCCCACCGGGGAGCTGTTTTTT
TRBJ2-5 NA TRBV7-9 TRBD2 CASSRTSGQGTQYF TGTGCCAGCAGCAGGACTAGCGGTCAAGGGACCCAGTACTTC
TRBJ2-1 many TRBV5-4 TRBD2 CASSWTSGNEQFF TGTGCCAGCAGCTGGACTAGCGGCAATGAGCAGTTCTTC
TRBJ2-2 NA TRBV29-1 NA CSVEKGRGATGELFF TGCAGCGTTGAAAAGGGGCGGGGTGCCACCGGGGAGCTGTTTTTT
TRBJ2-1 medium-sized TRBV4-2 TRBD2 CASSQVLGGLAYNEQFF TGTGCCAGCAGCCAAGTATTAGGGGGACTAGCGTACAATGAGCAGTTCTTC
TRBJ1-6 NA TRBV27 NA CASSLRHLGVEDSPLHF TGTGCCAGCAGTTTACGCCACCTCGGCGTTGAGGATTCACCCCTCCACTTT
TRBJ2-7 many TRBV4-2 NA CASSQAGYAYEQYF TGTGCCAGCAGCCAAGCAGGGTACGCCTACGAGCAGTACTTC
TRBJ2-1 many TRBV5-1 NA CASSISPGLPSYNEQFF TGCGCCAGCAGCATCAGTCCGGGACTCCCCTCCTACAATGAGCAGTTCTTC
TRBJ2-7 many TRBV5-1 NA CASSLQGYEQYF TGCGCCAGCAGTTTACAGGGCTACGAGCAGTACTTC
TRBJ2-1 NA TRBV27 NA CASAFGVNGRFF TGTGCCAGCGCATTCGGGGTCAATGGGCGGTTCTTC
TRBJ2-2 many TRBV7-8 NA CASIKHKQHTGELFF TGTGCCAGCATCAAACATAAACAGCACACCGGGGAGCTGTTTTTT